This entry lists 11 T cell receptor beta chains sequenced from one sample in a study of CD8+ T cells in alopecia areata. Extraction and reverse transcription of RNA yielded cDNA as the sequencing template. The assay was immunoSEQ multiplex PCR, and TCRdb's table has in-frame clones only and misses some. This sample has roughly 220,000 clones; under 70% occur once, and the top ten carry 0.95% to 1.5%. Stated treatment: oral pan-JAK inhibitor, 5-10 mg twice daily. This sample comprised CD4+ T cells sorted from blood, obtained between weeks 44 and 45, from a patient treated with tofacitinib. The receptors were gathered from a human donor with alopecia areata.

The chain is built from TRBV15 and TRBJ1-6; no firm D call. With 0 bases removed from V and 7 bases from J, the gap between germline ends came to 13 bases. This CDR3 region has 16 residues. CDR1 and CDR2 (germline): LNHNV, YYDKDF (reference sequence). The chain's CDR3 is CATSREKGNGNSPLHF. The DNA for the CDR3 is TGTGCCACCAGCAGAGAGAAGGGTAATGGCAATTCACCCCTCCACTTT. The full variable domain, with the rest looked up from reference TRBV15 and TRBJ1-6, is DAMVIQNPRYQVTQFGKPVTLSCSQTLNHNVMYWYQQKSSQAPKLLFHYYDKDFNNEADTPDNFQSRRPNTSFCFLDIRSPGLGDTAMYLCATSREKGNGNSPLHFGNGTRLTVT.

The chain has TRBV29-1 and TRBJ1-3, with 9 bases aligning to TRBD1. The CDR3 extends over 18 amino acids. With 1 base clipped from V and 1 base from J, the junction kept 11 bases outside the gene matches. Per germline, CDR1 SQVTM and CDR2 ANQGSEA. The DNA for the CDR3 is TGCAGCGTTGAAGGGTCCTTGGGGACAGGGCAATCTGGAAACACCATATATTTT. Residues: CSVEGSLGTGQSGNTIYF.

Only one count was recorded for this clone. This chain uses TRBV7-2 with TRBJ2-4; TRBD1 matches 7 bases. V shed 1 base, J shed 7 bases, and the junction held 13 bases outside the gene matches. Germline values: CDR1 SGHTA, CDR2 FQGNSA. The CDR3 has 17 amino acids. CDR3 nucleotide sequence: TGTGCCAGCAGCTTAGTACCTACACAGGGGTCTGGGAACATTCAGTACTTC. Protein product: CASSLVPTQGSGNIQYF.

This chain joins TRBV7-2 and TRBJ2-1; D ambiguous. The germline V gene encodes CDR1 SGHTA and CDR2 FQGNSA. V was clipped by 3 bases and J by 0 bases, with 9 bases between them. The CDR3 loop spans 15 amino acids. The DNA for the CDR3 is TGTGCCAGCAGCTTCAATACAGTCTCCTACAATGAGCAGTTCTTC. Its translation is CASSFNTVSYNEQFF.

The chain is built from TRBV30 and TRBJ1-1, with D unresolved. Trimming took off 1 base at V and 2 bases at J, with 8 bases between the two ends. This CDR3 spans 13 amino acids. Per the germline V gene, CDR1 is GTSNPN and CDR2 is SVGIG (reference sequence). The CDR3 is CAWSGAPNTEAFF. For the CDR3, the DNA is TGTGCCTGGAGTGGCGCCCCCAACACTGAAGCTTTCTTT.

The table lists this clone with a count of one. Other DNA sequences in the same sample also yield this CDR3. The chain carries TRBV10-3 and TRBJ1-5; unclear D gene. Germline loops: CDR1 ENHRY, CDR2 SYGVKD. V dropped 3 bases and J dropped 4 bases, with 7 bases sitting between them. The CDR3 has 13 amino acids. The CDR3 is CAISEEENQPQHF. DNA of the CDR3: TGTGCCATCAGTGAAGAAGAGAATCAGCCCCAGCATTTT.

The V gene is TRBV7-2, the J gene TRBJ2-3, with D uncertain. The length of the CDR3 is 15 residues. Germline values: CDR1 SGHTA, CDR2 FQGNSA. Trimming left V 0 bases short and J 0 bases short, with 7 bases between. The CDR3 sequence: CASSLAATSTDTQYF. CDR3 DNA sequence: TGTGCCAGCAGCTTAGCGGCTACTAGCACAGATACGCAGTATTTT.

The rearrangement uses TRBV11-2 and TRBJ1-5; D is ambiguous. The ends were cut back, 5 bases at V and 4 bases at J, with 9 bases in the middle. Germline V gives CDR1 SGHAT, CDR2 FQNNGV. This CDR3 is 13 amino acids long. CDR3 in amino acids: CASSPDPNQPQHF. The CDR3 coding sequence is TGTGCCAGCAGCCCCGACCCAAATCAGCCCCAGCATTTT.

This chain uses TRBV19 with TRBJ1-1; 7 nucleotides align to TRBD1. Germline V gene lookup returns CDR1 LNHDA and CDR2 SQIVND (reference sequence). This CDR3 comprises 14 residues. V gave up 5 bases and J gave up 1 base; unmatched junction bases: 4. The CDR3 region has the DNA TGTGCCAGTAGTGTGGGGACAGCGAACACTGAAGCTTTCTTT. Residues: CASSVGTANTEAFF.

The V and J genes are TRBV25-1 and TRBJ1-3; D unclear. Germline CDR1 is MGHDK and CDR2 is SYGVNS. CDR3 length: 12 residues. V lost 1 base and J lost 10, with 8 bases in between. CDR3 amino acids: CASSEFGSTIYF. The DNA of the CDR3 is TGTGCCAGCAGTGAATTTGGCAGTACCATATATTTT.

The genes are TRBV10-2 and TRBJ2-5; 7 nucleotides align to TRBD1. V was pared by 6 bases and J by 5 bases, with 12 bases of the junction left unmatched. CDR1 is WSHSY, CDR2 SAAADI, per germline. This CDR3 spans 15 amino acids. Here the CDR3 DNA reads TGCGCCAGCAGCGACGGGACAGCTAGGGGGGAGACCCAGTACTTC. This encodes CASSDGTARGETQYF.